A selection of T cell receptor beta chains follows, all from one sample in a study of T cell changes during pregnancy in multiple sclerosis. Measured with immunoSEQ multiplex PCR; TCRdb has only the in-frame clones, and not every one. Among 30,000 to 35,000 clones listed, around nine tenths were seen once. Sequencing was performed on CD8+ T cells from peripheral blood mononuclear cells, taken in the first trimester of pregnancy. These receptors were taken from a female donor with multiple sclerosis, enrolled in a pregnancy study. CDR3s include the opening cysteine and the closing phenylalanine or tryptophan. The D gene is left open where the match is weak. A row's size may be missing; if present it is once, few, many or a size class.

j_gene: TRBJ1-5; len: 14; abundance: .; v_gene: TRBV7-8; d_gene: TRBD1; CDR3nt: TGTGCCAGCAGGATCGACAGGGGTTATCAGCCCCAGCATTTT; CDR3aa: CASRIDRGYQPQHF
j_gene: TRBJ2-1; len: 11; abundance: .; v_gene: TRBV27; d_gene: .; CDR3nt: TGTGCCAGCTCCCAGGGTGGTGAGCAGTTCTTC; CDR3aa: CASSQGGEQFF
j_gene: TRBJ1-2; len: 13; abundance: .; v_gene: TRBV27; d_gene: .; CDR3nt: TGTGCCAGCAGCTTACAAGGGAGCTATGGCTACACCTTC; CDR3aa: CASSLQGSYGYTF
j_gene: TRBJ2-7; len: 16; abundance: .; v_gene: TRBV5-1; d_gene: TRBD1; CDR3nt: TGCGCCAGCAGCTCGCGGACAGGGCCCGTCGTCCACGAGCAGTACTTC; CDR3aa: CASSSRTGPVVHEQYF
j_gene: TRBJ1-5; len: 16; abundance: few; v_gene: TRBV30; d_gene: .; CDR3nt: TGTGCCTGGAGTGTAGCGGACCTACCGGGCAATCAGCCCCAGCATTTT; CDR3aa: CAWSVADLPGNQPQHF
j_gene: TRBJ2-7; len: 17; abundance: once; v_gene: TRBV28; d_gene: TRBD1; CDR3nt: TGTGCCAGCAGTTACCCTTTAGACAGGGGAGGACCCTACGAGCAGTACTTC; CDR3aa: CASSYPLDRGGPYEQYF
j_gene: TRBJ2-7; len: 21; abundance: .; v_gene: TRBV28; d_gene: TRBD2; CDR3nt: TGTGCCAGCAGTTTAGGGTATGGGCCCCCCTGGGCGGGAGGGGGCTCCTACGAGCAGTACTTC; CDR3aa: CASSLGYGPPWAGGGSYEQYF
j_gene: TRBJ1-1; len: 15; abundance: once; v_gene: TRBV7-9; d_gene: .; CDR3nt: TGTGCCAGCAGCCCCCCCGGGGGAGGGAACACTGAAGCTTTCTTT; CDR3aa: CASSPPGGGNTEAFF
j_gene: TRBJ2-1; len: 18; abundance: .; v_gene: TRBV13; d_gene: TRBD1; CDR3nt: TGTGCCAGCTCATCCCCCGGGGGAGGGACAGGGATCCCCAATGAGCAGTTCTTC; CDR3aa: CASSSPGGGTGIPNEQFF
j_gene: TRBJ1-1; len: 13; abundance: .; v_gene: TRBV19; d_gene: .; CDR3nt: TGTGCCAGTAGCGAAATTGAGTGGGAGGACGCTTTCTTT; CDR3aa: CASSEIEWEDAFF
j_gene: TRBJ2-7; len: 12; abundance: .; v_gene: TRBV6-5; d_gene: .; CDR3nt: TGTGCCAGCAGTGATCGTCTCCACGAGCAGTACTTC; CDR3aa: CASSDRLHEQYF
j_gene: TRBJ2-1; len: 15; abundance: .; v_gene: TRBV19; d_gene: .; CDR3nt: TGTGCCAGTAGTCCAATGGTGAGTTCCTACAATGAGCAGTTCTTC; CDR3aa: CASSPMVSSYNEQFF
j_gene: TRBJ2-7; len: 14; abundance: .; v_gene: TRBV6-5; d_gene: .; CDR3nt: TGTGCCAGCAGTCAGGGCCCCCAAACCGACGAGCAGTACTTC; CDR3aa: CASSQGPQTDEQYF
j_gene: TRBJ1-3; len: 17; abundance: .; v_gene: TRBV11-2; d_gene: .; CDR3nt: TGTGCCAGCTCCCCTATCGGGGGAACCATCTCTGGAAACACCATATATTTT; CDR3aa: CASSPIGGTISGNTIYF
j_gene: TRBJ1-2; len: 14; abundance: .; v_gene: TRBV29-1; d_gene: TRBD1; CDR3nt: TGCAGCGTTGAACACCCGGGACAGGGAACGGGCTACACCTTC; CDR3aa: CSVEHPGQGTGYTF
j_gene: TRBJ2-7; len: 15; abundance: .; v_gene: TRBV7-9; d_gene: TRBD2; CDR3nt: TGTGCCAGCAGCGACGCGTCGGGGGGAAAATACGAGCAGTACTTC; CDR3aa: CASSDASGGKYEQYF
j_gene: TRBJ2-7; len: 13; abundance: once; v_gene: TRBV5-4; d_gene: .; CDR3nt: TGTGCCAGCAGCGGGGGGTCCTCCTACGAGCAGTACTTC; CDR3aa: CASSGGSSYEQYF
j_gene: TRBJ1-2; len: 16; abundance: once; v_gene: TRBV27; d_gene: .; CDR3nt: TGTGCCAGCAGTTCTGTCAGAACTCCCGGGACTTATGGCTACACCTTC; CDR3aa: CASSSVRTPGTYGYTF
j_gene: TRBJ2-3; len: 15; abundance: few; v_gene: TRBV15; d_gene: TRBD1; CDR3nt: TGTGCCACCAGCAGAGGGGACAGGGACACAGATACGCAGTATTTT; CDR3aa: CATSRGDRDTDTQYF
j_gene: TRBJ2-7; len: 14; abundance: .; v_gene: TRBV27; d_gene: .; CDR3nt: TGTGCCAGCAGTTTGGGGGGGGGCCAGTACGAGCAGTACTTC; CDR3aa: CASSLGGGQYEQYF
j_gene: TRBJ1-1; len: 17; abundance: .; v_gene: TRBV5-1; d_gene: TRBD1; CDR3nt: TGCGCCAGCAGCCACCTGCTCGGGACAGATATGAACACTGAAGCTTTCTTT; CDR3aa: CASSHLLGTDMNTEAFF
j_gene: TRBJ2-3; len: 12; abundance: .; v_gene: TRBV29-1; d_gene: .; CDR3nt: TGCAGCGTTGAAGATCGCGGAGATACGCAGTATTTT; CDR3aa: CSVEDRGDTQYF
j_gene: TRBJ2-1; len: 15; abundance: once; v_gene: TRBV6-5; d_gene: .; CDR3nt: TGTGCCAGCAGTTACGAGGCCCTCTCCTACAATGAGCAGTTCTTC; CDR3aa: CASSYEALSYNEQFF
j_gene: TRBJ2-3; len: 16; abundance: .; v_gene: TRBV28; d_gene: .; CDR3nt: TGTGCCAGCAGTCCATCCCGACTTGCCCACACAGATACGCAGTATTTT; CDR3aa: CASSPSRLAHTDTQYF
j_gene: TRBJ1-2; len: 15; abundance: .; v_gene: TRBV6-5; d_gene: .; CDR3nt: TGTGCCAGCAGTTACTCTCCCGGGAGTAACTATGGCTACACCTTC; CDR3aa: CASSYSPGSNYGYTF
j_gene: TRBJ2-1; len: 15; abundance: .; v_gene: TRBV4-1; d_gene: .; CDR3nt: TGCGCCAGCAGCCAAACGGGGGAACCCTACAATGAGCAGTTCTTC; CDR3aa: CASSQTGEPYNEQFF